The 27 T cell receptor beta chains below come from one sample, sequenced in a study of Tregs in tolerant kidney transplant recipients. TCRdb's table, derived via immunoSEQ multiplex PCR, lists solely in-frame clones and lacks some. The sample records about 240,000 clones, more than 65% being singletons. Sequenced input: CD4+ T cells from blood. The source of these receptors is a human donor in good health.

The V call is TRBV18, the J call TRBJ2-7; 7 bases line up with TRBD1. This CDR3 is 17 amino acids long. CDR1 and CDR2 from the germline V gene are KGHSH and LQKENI. V trimming: 3 bases; J trimming: 11 bases; junction bases outside the gene matches: 22. CDR3: CASSPQEMRQGSGSEYF. In DNA, the CDR3 is TGTGCCAGCTCACCCCAAGAAATGCGACAGGGAAGCGGCTCGGAGTACTTC.

With respect to this clone: Distinct nucleotide sequences in the sample also encode this CDR3. The chain employs TRBV2 and TRBJ1-5; D gene uncertain. The germline V gene encodes CDR1 SNHLY and CDR2 FYNNEI. Trimming cost V 3 bases and J 0 bases, with 6 bases left between them. CDR3 size: 14 residues. CDR3 DNA: TGTGCCAGCAGTGATCGCGCTAGCAATCAGCCCCAGCATTTT. It encodes CASSDRASNQPQHF.

The chain couples TRBV7-9 to TRBJ2-5; TRBD1 might be the D (6 bases). This CDR3 is 14 amino acids long. Germline V gene sequence: CDR1 SEHNR, CDR2 FQNEAQ (reference sequence). V lost 5 bases and J 0 bases, leaving 10 bases between the germline ends. CDR3 sequence (DNA): TGTGCCAGCAGCCCACGGGACAACCAAGAGACCCAGTACTTC. Translation: CASSPRDNQETQYF.

The chain combines TRBV5-1 with TRBJ2-2; no clear D. The CDR3 has 12 amino acids. The V end was cut by 4 bases, the J end by 7 bases, with 8 bases between. CDR1 and CDR2 from the germline V gene are SGHRS and YFSETQ. The CDR3 coding sequence is TGCGCCAGCAGCGGGCTGGGCGGGGAGCTGTTTTTT. It translates to CASSGLGGELFF.

The V gene is TRBV6-6, the J gene TRBJ2-7; the D call may be TRBD1 or TRBD2 (5 bases each). This CDR3 contains 14 residues. Per the germline V gene, CDR1 is MNHNY and CDR2 is SVGAGI (reference sequence). V lost 4 bases, J lost 3 bases, and 13 bases lay in between. CDR3 sequence: CASSSGRMIYEQYF. DNA for the CDR3: TGTGCCAGCAGTTCGGGACGGATGATCTACGAGCAGTACTTC.

This chain connects TRBV5-1 to TRBJ2-3; D gene ambiguous. Germline V gives CDR1 SGHRS, CDR2 YFSETQ. The CDR3 covers 14 residues. Trimming cost V 0 bases and J 0 bases, with 5 bases left between them. CDR3 sequence: CASSLAQSTDTQYF. As DNA, the CDR3 is TGCGCCAGCAGCTTGGCCCAGAGCACAGATACGCAGTATTTT.

The J gene is TRBJ1-2, the V gene TRBV11-1, with 12 bases identical to TRBD1. From germline, CDR1 is SGHAT and CDR2 FQDESV (reference sequence). The V segment lost 5 bases and the J segment 7 bases; nucleotides outside the gene matches: 5. This CDR3 has 14 amino acids. CDR3 bases: TGTGCCAGCAGCCAGGGACAGGGGGCGGGTGGCTACACCTTC. Its translation is CASSQGQGAGGYTF.

In this sample, this clone turned up once. CDR3 protein: CSGLSGGMNYNEQFF. The CDR3 DNA reads TGCAGCGGCCTGAGCGGGGGGATGAATTACAATGAGCAGTTCTTC. The chain recombines TRBV29-1 with TRBJ2-1, with 9 nucleotides matching TRBD2. Germline assignment: CDR1 SQVTM and CDR2 ANQGSEA. J was trimmed by 4 bases and V by 7 bases; bases with no gene match: 11. The length of the CDR3 is 15 residues.

V and J are TRBV5-1 and TRBJ2-7; 8 nucleotides line up with TRBD2. This CDR3 is built from 15 residues. Per germline, CDR1 SGHRS and CDR2 YFSETQ. V was pared by 5 bases and J by 3 bases, with 10 bases of the junction left unmatched. This CDR3 is CASRKTSVADYEQYF. The DNA of the CDR3 is TGCGCCAGCAGAAAGACTAGCGTGGCGGACTACGAGCAGTACTTC.

This chain joins TRBV18 and TRBJ2-7; no reliable D call. Germline assignment: CDR1 KGHSH and CDR2 LQKENI. Trimming took off 0 bases at V and 4 bases at J, with 4 bases between the two ends. The CDR3 covers 12 residues. CDR3: CASSPPVYEQYF. In nucleotides, the CDR3 is TGTGCCAGCTCACCACCGGTATACGAGCAGTACTTC.

This sequence joins TRBV2 and TRBJ2-7, with D possibly TRBD2 on 6 matching bases. There are 15 residues in the CDR3. Trimming shortened V by 6 bases and J by 4 bases, and 19 bases separated the two germline ends. The germline V gene encodes CDR1 SNHLY and CDR2 FYNNEI. The CDR3 DNA is TGTGCCAGCAGCGCGGGGCAGGTACCTCCTTACGAGCAGTACTTC. It yields the protein CASSAGQVPPYEQYF.

The J gene is TRBJ2-1, the V gene TRBV18, with a possible D match to TRBD2 (5 bases). V dropped 3 bases and J dropped 0 bases, with 9 bases sitting between them. The CDR3 runs 15 residues. CDR1 KGHSH and CDR2 LQKENI come from the germline V gene. Written as DNA, the CDR3 is TGTGCCAGCTCACCCCAGCGGAACTCCTACAATGAGCAGTTCTTC. This codes for CASSPQRNSYNEQFF.

This clone has a handful of counts. The genes are TRBV5-1 and TRBJ1-4, with TRBD1 matching over 8 bases. V lost 4 bases and J lost 8; bases outside the gene matches: 13. The germline CDR1 and CDR2 sequences are SGHRS and YFSETQ. The CDR3 runs to 16 residues. CDR3 region: CASSLSWDRQGEKLFF. As DNA, the CDR3 is TGCGCCAGCAGCCTTTCCTGGGACAGGCAGGGGGAAAAACTGTTTTTT.

This chain joins TRBV10-3 and TRBJ2-3; the D gene is possibly TRBD2 (6 bases). The CDR3 sequence is 18 residues long. CDR1 and CDR2 from the germline V gene are ENHRY and SYGVKD. V lost 6 bases and J lost 2, with 24 bases in between. CDR3 protein: CAIRPDPELTGDTDTQYF. As DNA, the CDR3 is TGTGCCATCAGGCCAGACCCAGAGTTAACGGGGGACACAGATACGCAGTATTTT.

The rearrangement uses TRBV5-1 and TRBJ2-5, with D tentatively TRBD2 (5 bases). Germline CDR1 is SGHRS and CDR2 is YFSETQ. With 0 bases removed from V and 3 bases from J, the gap between germline ends came to 9 bases. The CDR3 covers 14 residues. The CDR3 nucleotides are TGCGCCAGCAGCTTGGATACAGCGGAAGAGACCCAGTACTTC. This translates into CASSLDTAEETQYF.

This chain uses TRBV6-1 with TRBJ2-7; unclear D gene. Germline V gives CDR1 MNHNS, CDR2 SASEGT. The CDR3 totals 11 residues. Trimming removed 2 bases at V and 3 bases at J, with 2 bases between. This chain's CDR3 is CASSEHYEQYF. The CDR3, as DNA: TGTGCCAGCAGTGAACACTACGAGCAGTACTTC.

The J gene is TRBJ1-1, the V gene TRBV5-1; a possible D gene is TRBD1 (6 bases). Germline V gene data show CDR1 as SGHRS and CDR2 as YFSETQ. Deletions cut 0 bases from V and 5 bases from J, with 14 bases between. The CDR3 sequence is 15 residues long. This chain's CDR3 is CASSLEGQMGTEAFF. The CDR3 region has the DNA TGCGCCAGCAGCTTGGAAGGACAGATGGGGACTGAAGCTTTCTTT.

The V call is TRBV19, the J call TRBJ1-2; maybe TRBD1 (5 bases). Germline-derived CDR1 and CDR2 are LNHDA and SQIVND (reference sequence). Trimming took off 2 bases at V and 7 bases at J, with 17 bases between the two ends. This CDR3 comprises 15 residues. The CDR3 region has the DNA TGTGCCAGTAGTATAACGTCGCAGGGTACGGCTGGCTACACCTTC. Protein sequence: CASSITSQGTAGYTF.

This clone was seen once. This rearrangement joins TRBV28 to TRBJ2-1; TRBD1 agrees at 8 bases. The germline V gene encodes CDR1 MDHEN and CDR2 SYDVKM. The CDR3 extends over 15 amino acids. Trimming removed 5 bases from V and 5 bases from J; junction bases left unmatched: 8. CDR3 nucleotide sequence: TGTGCCAGCAGTGGACATTCGACAGGGGACAATGAGCAGTTCTTC. Encoded protein: CASSGHSTGDNEQFF. Drawing the rest from reference TRBV28 and TRBJ2-1, the complete variable domain is DVKVTQSSRYLVKRTGEKVFLECVQDMDHENMFWYRQDPGLGLRLIYFSYDVKMKEKGDIPEGYSVSREKKERFSLILESASTNQTSMYLCASSGHSTGDNEQFFGPGTRLTVL.

J is TRBJ1-3 and V is TRBV5-4, with 7 nucleotides matching TRBD1. This CDR3 contains 15 residues. Per the germline V gene, CDR1 is SGHNT and CDR2 is YYREEE (reference sequence). V dropped 4 bases and J dropped 1; count of bases not matched to a gene: 5. This CDR3 is CASSRNRGSGNTIYF. As DNA, the CDR3 is TGTGCCAGCAGCAGGAACAGGGGTTCTGGAAACACCATATATTTT.

The chain has TRBV9 and TRBJ1-3; no clear D gene. This CDR3 spans 14 amino acids. The germline CDR1 and CDR2 sequences are SGDLS and YYNGEE. Trimming shortened V by 0 bases and J by 0 bases, and 4 bases separated the two germline ends. This chain's CDR3 is CASSVDHSGNTIYF. CDR3 sequence (DNA): TGTGCCAGCAGCGTAGATCACTCTGGAAACACCATATATTTT. Full variable domain (remainder filled in from reference TRBV9 and TRBJ1-3): DSGVTQTPKHLITATGQRVTLRCSPRSGDLSVYWYQQSLDQGLQFLIQYYNGEERAKGNILERFSAQQFPDLHSELNLSSLELGDSALYFCASSVDHSGNTIYFGEGSWLTVV.

V usage is TRBV6-1 and J usage is TRBJ1-5, with TRBD1 matching 7 bases. This CDR3 spans 14 amino acids. The junction had 12 bases not matched to a gene; V was cut back by 10 bases and J by 6 bases. CDR1 MNHNS and CDR2 SASEGT come from the germline V gene. The CDR3 DNA is TGTGCCACTTACCGGGACAGACGCGGTCAGCCCCAGCATTTT. Protein product: CATYRDRRGQPQHF.

The chain joins TRBV30 to TRBJ2-6, with 8 bases lining up with TRBD1. With V trimmed by 3 bases and J by 4 bases, 5 bases remained unmatched. This CDR3 has 15 amino acids. Germline CDR1 is GTSNPN and CDR2 is SVGIG (reference sequence). CDR3 region: CAWSRGTGGANVLTF. The CDR3 coding sequence is TGTGCCTGGAGCAGGGGGACAGGCGGGGCCAACGTCCTGACTTTC.

The rearrangement links TRBV10-3 to TRBJ2-5, with TRBD2 matching 8 bases. The V gene's germline CDR1 is ENHRY and CDR2 SYGVKD. Trimming removed 3 bases from V and 4 bases from J; junction bases left unmatched: 10. The length of the CDR3 is 16 residues. The CDR3 DNA is TGTGCCATCAGTGACTTCGGAGCGGGAGCTGGAGAGACCCAGTACTTC. Its translation is CAISDFGAGAGETQYF.

CDR3 sequence reads: CASSLASTGSEQYF. The CDR3 bases are TGCGCCAGCAGCTTGGCCAGCACAGGGTCCGAGCAGTACTTC. The chain has TRBV5-1 and TRBJ2-7; TRBD1 is a possible D gene (6 bases). In germline, CDR1 is SGHRS, CDR2 YFSETQ. CDR3 length: 14 residues. V lost 0 bases and J lost 6, with 13 bases in between.

V and J are TRBV30 and TRBJ2-5; 10 positions agree with TRBD1. The CDR3 contains 13 residues. Per the germline V gene, CDR1 is GTSNPN and CDR2 is SVGIG (reference sequence). With V trimmed by 3 bases and J by 6 bases, 4 bases remained unmatched. The CDR3 is CAWSRDRGQTQYF. The CDR3, as DNA: TGTGCCTGGAGCCGGGACAGGGGTCAGACCCAGTACTTC. The variable domain in full, completed from reference TRBV30 and TRBJ2-5, reads SQTIHQWPATLVQPVGSPLSLECTVEGTSNPNLYWYRQAAGRGLQLLFYSVGIGQISSEVPQNLSASRPQDRQFILSSKKLLLSDSGFYLCAWSRDRGQTQYFGPGTRLLVL.

A word on this clone: Other DNA sequences within the sample encode an identical CDR3. The rearrangement links TRBV18 to TRBJ2-7; D not resolved. This CDR3 has 14 amino acids. The ends were cut back, 6 bases at V and 6 bases at J, with 18 bases in the middle. Germline V CDR1 and CDR2: KGHSH, LQKENI. The CDR3 region has the DNA TGTGCCAGCTCCCGCGACAATGGACCCGGCGAGCAGTACTTC. Translated: CASSRDNGPGEQYF.